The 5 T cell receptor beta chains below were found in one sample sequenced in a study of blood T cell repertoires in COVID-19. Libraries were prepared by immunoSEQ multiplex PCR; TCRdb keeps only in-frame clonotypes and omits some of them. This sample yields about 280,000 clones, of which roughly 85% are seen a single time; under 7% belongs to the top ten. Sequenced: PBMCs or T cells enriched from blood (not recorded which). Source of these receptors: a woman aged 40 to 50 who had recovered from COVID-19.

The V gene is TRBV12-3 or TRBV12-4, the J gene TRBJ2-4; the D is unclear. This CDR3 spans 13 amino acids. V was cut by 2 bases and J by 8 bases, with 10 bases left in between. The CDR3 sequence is CASSLSRTDIQYF. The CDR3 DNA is TGTGCCAGCAGTTTAAGTCGCACGGACATTCAGTACTTC.

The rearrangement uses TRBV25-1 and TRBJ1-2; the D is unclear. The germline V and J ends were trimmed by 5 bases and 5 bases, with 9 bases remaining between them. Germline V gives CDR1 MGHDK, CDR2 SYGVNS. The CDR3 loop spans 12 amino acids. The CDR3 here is CASSTVGYGYTF. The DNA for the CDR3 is TGTGCCAGCAGTACAGTGGGTTATGGCTACACCTTC.

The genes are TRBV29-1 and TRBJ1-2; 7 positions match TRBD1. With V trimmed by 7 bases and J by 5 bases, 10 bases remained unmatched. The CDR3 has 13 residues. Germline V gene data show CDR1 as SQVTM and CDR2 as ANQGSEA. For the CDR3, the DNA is TGCAGCGGCCTAGAGACAGGGACTTATGGCTACACCTTC. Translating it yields CSGLETGTYGYTF.

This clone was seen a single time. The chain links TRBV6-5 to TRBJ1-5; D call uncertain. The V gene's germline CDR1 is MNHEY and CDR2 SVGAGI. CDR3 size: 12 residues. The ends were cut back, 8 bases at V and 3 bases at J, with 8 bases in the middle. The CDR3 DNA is TGTGCCAGCGGAGGGCCCAATCAGCCCCAGCATTTT. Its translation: CASGGPNQPQHF.

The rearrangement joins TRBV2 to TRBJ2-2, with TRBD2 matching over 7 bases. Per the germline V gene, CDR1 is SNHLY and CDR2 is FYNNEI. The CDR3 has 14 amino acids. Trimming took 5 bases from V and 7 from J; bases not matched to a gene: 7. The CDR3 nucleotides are TGTGCCAGCAGTCCGCGACTAGCTGGCGGGGAGCTGTTTTTT. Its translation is CASSPRLAGGELFF. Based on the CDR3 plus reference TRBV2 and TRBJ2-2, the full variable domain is EPEVTQTPSHQVTQMGQEVILRCVPISNHLYFYWYRQILGQKVEFLVSFYNNEISEKSEIFDDQFSVERPDGSNFTLKIRSTKLEDSAMYFCASSPRLAGGELFFGEGSRLTVL.